The 9 T cell receptor beta chains given below trace back to one sample, sequenced in a study of T-cell reconstitution after alpha-beta-depleted transplantation in children. Preparation of the TCRbeta library used unique molecular identifiers. MiXCR was run by TCRdb on the PCR reads, yielding one entry per CDR3 protein. The data show approximately 430,000 distinct CDR3 sequences, under 20% seen once. Specimen: PBMCs, mostly from graft donor cells, collected 360 days after TCRalphabeta/CD19-depleted stem cell transplant. These receptors came from a boy in the first two years of life who had a stem cell transplant for Wiskott-Aldrich syndrome, so the T cells may come from the graft donor.

The chain recombines TRBV11-3 with TRBJ2-2, with D uncertain. From germline, CDR1 is SGHNT and CDR2 YENEEA. The CDR3 sequence is 15 residues long. Trimming left V 3 bases short and J 0 bases short, with 8 bases between. This CDR3 reads CASSLRLSNTGELFF. CDR3 DNA sequence: TGTGCCAGCAGCTTGAGGCTATCGAACACCGGGGAGCTGTTTTTT.

The V call is TRBV7-7, the J call TRBJ2-1, with D uncertain. The V gene lost 0 bases and the J gene lost 4 bases, with 13 bases spanning the gap. In germline, CDR1 is SSHAT, CDR2 FNYEAQ (reference sequence). There are 16 residues in the CDR3. The CDR3 loop is CASSLAMAQPYNEQFF. The CDR3 bases are TGTGCCAGCAGCTTAGCGATGGCCCAACCGTACAATGAGCAGTTCTTC.

This clonotype was seen a handful of times. The DNA of the CDR3 is TGTGCCAGCAGCGAAAAGGGGACAGGGACGTTCTTC. This gives the protein CASSEKGTGTFF. V usage is TRBV7-9 and J usage is TRBJ2-1; 9 bases are shared with TRBD1. V was pared by 5 bases and J by 15 bases, with 8 bases of the junction left unmatched. The CDR3 runs to 12 residues. Germline V gene sequence: CDR1 SEHNR, CDR2 FQNEAQ (reference sequence).

This clonotype was detected only a few times. The chain employs TRBV12-3 or TRBV12-4 and TRBJ2-2; 8 bases are a match to TRBD1. V dropped 2 bases and J dropped 1; count of bases not matched to a gene: 3. CDR3 length equals 16 residues. The CDR3 sequence is CASSLHRGLNTGELFF. CDR3 nucleotide sequence: TGTGCCAGCAGTTTACACAGGGGGTTGAACACCGGGGAGCTGTTTTTT.

This clonotype was observed many times. The V and J genes are TRBV12-3 or TRBV12-4 and TRBJ2-7; 9 positions match TRBD1. V gave up 5 bases and J gave up 1 base; unmatched junction bases: 3. The CDR3 runs 14 residues. Here the CDR3 reads CASSRDRDSYEQYF. The CDR3 DNA reads TGTGCCAGCAGTCGGGACAGGGATTCCTACGAGCAGTACTTC.

This clonotype was seen more than once but under ten times. The chain carries TRBV4-3 and TRBJ2-1; D is perhaps TRBD2 (6 bases). V gave up 0 bases and J gave up 3 bases, with 21 bases separating them. The CDR3 totals 19 residues. Per the germline V gene, CDR1 is LGHNA and CDR2 is YSLEER. The CDR3 region is CASSQDRGGTPFLYNEQFF. CDR3 in DNA: TGCGCCAGCAGCCAAGATAGGGGCGGGACCCCTTTTCTCTACAATGAGCAGTTCTTC.

The genes are TRBV20-1 and TRBJ2-3; D assignment may be TRBD1 or TRBD2 (5 bases each). V dropped 0 bases and J dropped 4 bases, with 11 bases sitting between them. The germline V gene encodes CDR1 DFQATT and CDR2 SNEGSKA (reference sequence). The CDR3 is 14 residues long. As DNA, the CDR3 is TGCAGTGCTAGAGATCAGAGGGGCGCAGATACGCAGTATTTT. Its protein product is CSARDQRGADTQYF.

In its sample, this clonotype was seen a few times. The chain carries TRBV28 and TRBJ2-3; 7 nucleotides align to TRBD2. Germline V CDR1 and CDR2: MDHEN, SYDVKM. The CDR3 is made up of 17 amino acids. The trim removed 5 bases at V and 1 base at J, leaving 12 bases unmatched. CDR3 sequence (DNA): TGTGCCAGCAGTACTATCGGTTGGGGGGGAGGCACAGATACGCAGTATTTT. Translated: CASSTIGWGGGTDTQYF.

This clonotype has only a few counts. The genes are TRBV4-1 and TRBJ2-2; TRBD1 might be the D (6 bases). CDR1 and CDR2 (germline): MGHRA, YSYEKL. Deletions cut 0 bases from V and 9 bases from J, with 8 bases between. The CDR3 loop spans 13 amino acids. The CDR3 spells CASSQDWGRELFF. CDR3 nucleotide sequence: TGCGCCAGCAGCCAAGACTGGGGGCGGGAGCTGTTTTTT.